A single sample gave rise to the 7 T cell receptor beta chains below, sequenced in a study of control samples from healthy donors and cancer patients. Sequenced by immunoSEQ multiplex PCR; TCRdb stores in-frame clones only, minus some. The sample yields about 22,000 clones, roughly four fifths seen once. The sequencing input was PBMCs. The source of these receptors is a man aged 55 to 70 with head and neck cancer.

The genes are TRBV7-2 and TRBJ1-5; unclear D gene. The CDR3 has 16 amino acids. V was cut by 5 bases and J by 2 bases, with 16 bases left in between. Germline assignment: CDR1 SGHTA and CDR2 FQGNSA. The DNA of the CDR3 is TGTGCCAGCAGCCCAAATGGACCTTTGGGCAATCAGCCCCAGCATTTT. This encodes CASSPNGPLGNQPQHF.

This clone has only a few counts. The genes are TRBV9 and TRBJ2-7; D could derive from TRBD1 or TRBD2 (5 bases each). The CDR3 extends over 16 amino acids. Germline V CDR1 and CDR2: SGDLS, YYNGEE. Trimming shortened V by 2 bases and J by 5 bases, and 20 bases separated the two germline ends. Written as DNA, the CDR3 is TGTGCCAGCAGCGTCGCCGGGACCTCCGTTATTAACGAGCAGTACTTC. Translating gives CASSVAGTSVINEQYF.

This chain uses TRBV7-6 with TRBJ2-1, with D unresolved. This CDR3 has 12 amino acids. The V and J ends lost 4 bases and 3 bases respectively, with 4 bases between them. The germline CDR1 and CDR2 sequences are SGHVS and FNYEAQ. The DNA of the CDR3 is TGTGCCAGCAGCTCCAACTACAATGAGCAGTTCTTC. Amino acids: CASSSNYNEQFF.

This clone has just a few counts. V usage is TRBV11-2 and J usage is TRBJ2-1; D remains unclear. The CDR3 spans 14 residues. Germline V lookup: CDR1 SGHAT, CDR2 FQNNGV. Trimming took 1 base from V and 2 from J, leaving 6 bases between them. The CDR3 loop reads CASSLGRAYNEQFF. CDR3 nucleotide sequence: TGTGCCAGCAGCTTAGGTCGGGCCTACAATGAGCAGTTCTTC.

The chain joins TRBV14 to TRBJ2-7; no clear D gene. CDR1 and CDR2 from the germline V gene are SGHDN and FVKESK. V lost 1 base and J 0 bases, leaving 16 bases between the germline ends. The CDR3 is 17 amino acids. The CDR3: CASSQGGLRISSYEQYF. Written as DNA, the CDR3 is TGTGCCAGCAGCCAAGGGGGTCTCAGAATAAGCTCCTACGAGCAGTACTTC.

V and J are TRBV28 and TRBJ2-1; 8 positions match TRBD1. Looked up from germline, CDR1 is MDHEN and CDR2 is SYDVKM. The CDR3 contains 15 residues. The V segment lost 5 bases and the J segment 5 bases; nucleotides outside the gene matches: 8. In DNA form, the CDR3 reads TGTGCCAGCAGTACGGACAGGGTTCGGGACAATGAGCAGTTCTTC. This translates into CASSTDRVRDNEQFF.

The chain recombines TRBV6-2 or TRBV6-3 with TRBJ1-1; 8 positions match TRBD1. Germline V lookup: CDR1 MNHEY, CDR2 SVGEGT. V lost 5 bases to trimming and J lost 5 bases; unmatched junction nucleotides: 13. The CDR3 covers 16 residues. CDR3 DNA: TGTGCCAGCAGTCGTAGAGACAGGGGAGGGTGGACTGAAGCTTTCTTT. Protein: CASSRRDRGGWTEAFF.